Following are 22 T cell receptor beta chains from one sample sequenced in a study of beta chain features in type 1 diabetes. General observations from the study: TCRB CDR3s were moderately but significantly shorter in Type 1 diabetes patients in all four CD4+ subsets.

Expressed TCRB transcripts were sequenced because the isolated RNA had all been reverse transcribed beforehand. Sequencing was performed with immunoSEQ multiplex PCR; in TCRdb, only in-frame clones are kept and a portion is missing. The sample lists some 290,000 clones; 14% were seen once. Their cognate antigens are unknown. The sequencing input was naive CD4+ T cells from blood. These TCRs come from a man aged 25-40 years with type 1 diabetes.

There are a few counts of this clone. This chain joins TRBV5-4 and TRBJ2-2; possibly TRBD2 for D (5 bases). The germline V gene encodes CDR1 SGHNT and CDR2 YYREEE (reference sequence). V lost 4 bases and J lost 0, with 13 bases in between. The CDR3 has 16 residues. Here the CDR3 DNA reads TGTGCCAGCAGCGTCCCGGGATACTCGAACACCGGGGAGCTGTTTTTT. Translation gives CASSVPGYSNTGELFF.

The chain is built from TRBV19 and TRBJ2-3; D gene ambiguous. The ends were cut back, 9 bases at V and 5 bases at J, with 24 bases in the middle. CDR1 and CDR2 (germline): LNHDA, SQIVND (reference sequence). This CDR3 has 16 residues. Written as DNA, the CDR3 is TGTGCCAGAAGAAGACCGAGCATGGAGCATGAAGATACGCAGTATTTT. Translation gives CARRRPSMEHEDTQYF. The full variable domain, completed using reference TRBV19 and TRBJ2-3, is DGGITQSPKYLFRKEGQNVTLSCEQNLNHDAMYWYRQDPGQGLRLIYYSQIVNDFQKGDIAEGYSVSREKKESFPLTVTSAQKNPTAFYLCARRRPSMEHEDTQYFGPGTRLTVL.

This clone was seen only a few times. The rearrangement joins TRBV5-1 to TRBJ2-5, with TRBD1 identical over 9 bases. The germline gives CDR1 SGHRS, CDR2 YFSETQ. V dropped 2 bases and J dropped 5; count of bases not matched to a gene: 10. There are 16 residues in the CDR3. The CDR3 bases are TGCGCCAGCAGCTTTGCTCTGAGGGACAGGGTGGAGACCCAGTACTTC. It encodes CASSFALRDRVETQYF.

The rearrangement joins TRBV5-1 to TRBJ2-3; 7 bases match TRBD1. CDR1 and CDR2 from the germline V gene are SGHRS and YFSETQ. The V segment lost 5 bases and the J segment 2 bases; nucleotides outside the gene matches: 11. This CDR3 is 16 amino acids long. The CDR3 spells CASRRSDRFTTDTQYF. CDR3 sequence (DNA): TGCGCCAGCAGACGCTCGGACAGGTTCACCACAGATACGCAGTATTTT.

CDR3 residues: CASSPRHRGRSDTQYF. The CDR3 bases are TGTGCCAGCAGCCCTCGGCATCGCGGGAGGTCAGATACGCAGTATTTT. V and J are TRBV4-2 and TRBJ2-3; TRBD2 agrees at 8 bases. Per the germline V gene, CDR1 is LGHNA and CDR2 is YNFKEQ. The V and J ends lost 4 bases and 4 bases, in that order; junction bases with no gene match: 10. CDR3 length: 16 residues.

This chain links TRBV5-1 with TRBJ2-3, with TRBD2 as a possible D gene (6 bases). Per germline, CDR1 SGHRS and CDR2 YFSETQ. The CDR3 has 17 amino acids. V lost 0 bases and J 0 bases, leaving 14 bases between the germline ends. CDR3 DNA: TGCGCCAGCAGCTTGGGGCTCGCGGGGTTCAGCACAGATACGCAGTATTTT. Translated, it gives CASSLGLAGFSTDTQYF.

This clone showed up just a few times. The chain joins TRBV19 to TRBJ2-5; TRBD2 aligns across 8 bases. Germline-derived CDR1 and CDR2 are LNHDA and SQIVND (reference sequence). The CDR3 contains 13 residues. V gave up 3 bases and J gave up 5 bases; unmatched junction bases: 2. CDR3 amino acids: CASSMERGETQYF. The CDR3 nucleotides read TGTGCCAGTAGTATGGAGCGGGGGGAGACCCAGTACTTC. The whole variable domain, filled in from reference TRBV19 and TRBJ2-5, reads DGGITQSPKYLFRKEGQNVTLSCEQNLNHDAMYWYRQDPGQGLRLIYYSQIVNDFQKGDIAEGYSVSREKKESFPLTVTSAQKNPTAFYLCASSMERGETQYFGPGTRLLVL.

This clone was recorded a few times. The V call is TRBV29-1, the J call TRBJ2-5; 9 bases map to TRBD2. V lost 8 bases to trimming and J lost 1 base; unmatched junction nucleotides: 8. CDR3 size: 14 residues. Germline V gene lookup returns CDR1 SQVTM and CDR2 ANQGSEA. The CDR3 DNA reads TGCAGCTCTGGCGGAGCGGGGGGCCAAGAGACCCAGTACTTC. Translation: CSSGGAGGQETQYF.

This clone was observed a few times. V gene TRBV9 combines with J gene TRBJ2-1, with 7 nucleotides matching TRBD2. Losses at the gene ends were 0 bases for V and 3 bases for J; bases not matched to a gene: 3. Germline V gene data show CDR1 as SGDLS and CDR2 as YYNGEE. The CDR3 sequence is 15 residues long. The CDR3 reads CASSVARTSYNEQFF. In DNA form, the CDR3 reads TGTGCCAGCAGCGTAGCCCGGACTAGCTACAATGAGCAGTTCTTC.

This clone was recorded a few times. This sequence joins TRBV4-3 and TRBJ1-5; no clear D. The CDR3 is 14 amino acids. The V end lost 0 bases, the J end lost 0 bases, and 3 bases lay between the germline ends. Germline loops: CDR1 LGHNA, CDR2 YSLEER. CDR3 nucleotides: TGCGCCAGCAGCCAAGATTATAGCAATCAGCCCCAGCATTTT. Translation gives CASSQDYSNQPQHF.

This clone was seen a handful of times. This chain joins TRBV30 and TRBJ1-5, with TRBD1 identical over 8 bases. The CDR3 contains 13 residues. Per the germline V gene, CDR1 is GTSNPN and CDR2 is SVGIG (reference sequence). V lost 8 bases to trimming and J lost 1 base; unmatched junction nucleotides: 4. The CDR3, as DNA: TGTGCCCTCGACAGGGGCAGCAATCAGCCCCAGCATTTT. This encodes CALDRGSNQPQHF.

The chain joins TRBV25-1 to TRBJ2-5, with TRBD2 matching over 12 bases. Trimming at V came to 0 bases and at J to 4 bases, leaving 3 bases not matched to a gene. CDR3 length: 16 residues. In germline, CDR1 is MGHDK, CDR2 SYGVNS. This CDR3 reads CASSEYGLAGTETQYF. CDR3 nucleotides: TGTGCCAGCAGTGAATACGGACTAGCGGGAACAGAGACCCAGTACTTC.

V is TRBV5-4 and J is TRBJ1-2, with 7 nucleotides matching TRBD1. CDR1 and CDR2 from the germline V gene are SGHNT and YYREEE (reference sequence). After removal of 4 bases from V and 4 bases from J, the junction contained 7 bases not matched to a gene. The CDR3 runs 14 residues. The CDR3 loop reads CASSLGDRAYGYTF. As DNA, the CDR3 is TGTGCCAGCAGCCTCGGCGACAGGGCCTATGGCTACACCTTC.

This clone was seen a few times. This chain joins TRBV7-3 and TRBJ2-1; no definite D call. The CDR3 is made up of 16 amino acids. CDR1 is SGHTA, CDR2 FQGTGA, per germline. V was shortened by 1 base and J by 4 bases, with 14 bases between the two germline ends. Here the CDR3 reads CASSLKYETGYNEQFF. The CDR3 DNA sequence: TGTGCCAGCAGCTTAAAGTATGAGACGGGTTACAATGAGCAGTTCTTC.

The chain has TRBV5-6 and TRBJ1-4; 7 bases are shared with TRBD1. Germline V CDR1 and CDR2: SGHDT, YYEEEE. The CDR3 runs to 14 residues. V gave up 4 bases and J gave up 8 bases; unmatched junction bases: 8. In DNA, the CDR3 is TGTGCCAGCAGCAGAAACAGGGGACGCGAAAAACTGTTTTTT. It is translated as CASSRNRGREKLFF.

This clone was detected a few times. The chain joins TRBV5-6 to TRBJ2-5, with a possible D match to TRBD1 (5 bases). The CDR3 totals 14 residues. Trimming stripped 4 bases from V and 2 bases from J, with 12 bases between. Germline lookup yields CDR1 SGHDT and CDR2 YYEEEE. The CDR3, as DNA: TGTGCCAGCAGCCCGCCACAGGTGCAAGAGACCCAGTACTTC. It translates to CASSPPQVQETQYF.

This clone showed up just a few times. The rearrangement joins TRBV14 to TRBJ2-1; 10 bases are shared with TRBD2. Per the germline V gene, CDR1 is SGHDN and CDR2 is FVKESK. CDR3 length: 15 amino acids. The junction had 4 bases not matched to a gene; V was cut back by 1 base and J by 7 bases. This CDR3 reads CASSQVAGGWNEQFF. CDR3 in DNA: TGTGCCAGCAGCCAAGTAGCGGGAGGCTGGAATGAGCAGTTCTTC.

This clone was seen a handful of times. For the CDR3, the DNA is TGTGCCAGCAGTGAGGTAGCGGGGAATGGCTACACCTTC. Amino acids: CASSEVAGNGYTF. This chain uses TRBV25-1 with TRBJ1-2; the D is unclear. This CDR3 region has 13 residues. Germline CDR1 reads MGHDK; CDR2 reads SYGVNS. The ends were cut back, 3 bases at V and 6 bases at J, with 11 bases in the middle.

The genes are TRBV14 and TRBJ1-1; D ambiguous. V was clipped by 0 bases and J by 5 bases, with 7 bases between them. Germline values: CDR1 SGHDN, CDR2 FVKESK. The CDR3 runs 13 residues. CDR3 loop: CASSQERRTEAFF. The DNA for the CDR3 is TGTGCCAGCAGCCAAGAAAGGAGAACTGAAGCTTTCTTT.

This clone was detected only a few times. The gene calls are TRBV5-1 and TRBJ2-7, with 13 bases matching TRBD2. CDR1 SGHRS and CDR2 YFSETQ come from the germline V gene. The CDR3 sequence is 19 residues long. The junction had 13 bases not matched to a gene; V was cut back by 4 bases and J by 0 bases. The DNA for the CDR3 is TGCGCCAGCAGCCTGGTGGGACTAGCGGGACGGCGGAGCTCCTACGAGCAGTACTTC. It codes for CASSLVGLAGRRSSYEQYF.

The chain carries TRBV7-8 and TRBJ2-7; weak D call: TRBD2 (5 bases). V shed 3 bases and J shed 2 bases, with 11 bases lying between them. The CDR3 contains 14 residues. The V gene's germline CDR1 is SGHVS and CDR2 FQNEAQ. The CDR3 sequence: CASSFTRRTYEQYF. For the CDR3, the DNA is TGTGCCAGCAGCTTTACTAGGCGAACCTACGAGCAGTACTTC.

This clone was seen a few times. The chain joins TRBV7-9 to TRBJ2-5; D remains ambiguous. The CDR3 contains 15 residues. V was shortened by 3 bases and J by 4 bases, with 15 bases between the two germline ends. Germline CDR1 reads SEHNR; CDR2 reads FQNEAQ (reference sequence). CDR3 amino acids: CASSFRSGVVETQYF. CDR3 sequence (DNA): TGTGCCAGCAGCTTTCGTTCAGGTGTGGTAGAGACCCAGTACTTC.